This TCR beta chain was recovered during a study of beta chain features in type 1 diabetes. The study's findings and limits: The naive, central memory and Treg TCRB repertoires showed an apparent similarity that was greater among patients than among healthy donors. The question of HLA type influencing TCRB rearrangement was one that remained unresolved here. Reduced insertions and increased deletions marked VDJ junctions in type 1 diabetes patients.

Each of the CD4+ naive, central memory, regulatory and stem cell-like memory populations was sorted via CD45RO/CCR7/CD25/CD127/CD95/CD27. In regard to this clone: The target antigen is unknown.

Expressed TCRB transcripts were sequenced, since all the RNA that had been isolated was reverse transcribed. TCRdb's table, derived via immunoSEQ multiplex PCR, lists solely in-frame clones and lacks some. The sample holds under 950,000 clones, roughly 16% seen once. Looked up from germline, CDR1 is ENHRY and CDR2 is SYGVKD. The CDR3 sequence is 15 residues long. Trimming at V came to 6 bases and at J to 1 base, leaving 5 bases not matched to a gene. The receptor was isolated from a woman aged 18-35 years in good health. The V gene is TRBV10-3, the J gene TRBJ2-3; 9 bases map to TRBD1. Sequencing was performed on naive CD4+ T cells from blood. In DNA form, the CDR3 reads TGTGCCATCAGCTACAGGGGGCGCGGCACAGATACGCAGTATTTT. It codes for CAISYRGRGTDTQYF.